This T cell receptor beta chain came from a study of T cell repertoires in cytomegalovirus infection. Study-wide background: Evidence of both CMV infection and a matching HLA type came from public TCR beta signatures.

This clonotype was counted at least ten times. The antigen is undetermined. The V end lost 6 bases, the J end lost 2 bases, and 16 bases lay between the germline ends. Germline-derived CDR1 and CDR2 are MGHRA and YSYEKL. This CDR3 comprises 16 residues. Study outcomes and limitations: HLA-C-restricted, CMV-specific TCR beta clonotypes were dominant ex vivo. The cumulative frequency of public TCR beta families identified carriers of CMV plus the relevant HLA.

TCRdb analysed the reads with MiXCR anew, one entry per CDR3 protein. The sample holds about 110,000 distinct CDR3 sequences, more than 30% seen once. V and J are TRBV4-1 and TRBJ1-4, with D maybe TRBD1 (6 bases). The source material was CD8+ T cells from cultured PBMCs, sampled from culture after CMV antigen stimulation. The TCR comes from a human donor in good health (CMV status not recorded). Some clones in this sample may be carry-over from other donors' samples. This CDR3 is CASRDLGGLTNEKLFF. The CDR3 DNA is TGCGCCAGCAGGGACTTGGGGGGCCTGACTAATGAAAAACTGTTTTTT.